The TCR beta chain under discussion was sequenced for a study of post-analysis software for immune sequencing data. For the study at large: Included courses were relapsing-remitting and secondary progressive multiple sclerosis; progressive-relapsing multiple sclerosis was also included.

Looked up from germline, CDR1 is MDHEN and CDR2 is SYDVKM. The CDR3 is made up of 17 amino acids. V shed 3 bases and J shed 2 bases, with 17 bases lying between them. Findings and limits, study-wide: TRBV segments more frequent in patients than in controls numbered roughly 5 and included TRBV5-6, TRBV5-1 and TRBV20-1.

For this clonotype: What it binds is not known.

cDNA libraries for TCR beta contained unique molecular identifiers. Between roughly 1 and 10 million T cells gave rise to 500,000 to 600,000 cDNA molecules. Each CDR3 protein gets one entry after TCRdb re-called the PCR reads with MiXCR. The sample lists hundreds of thousands of distinct CDR3 sequences; about 27% were seen once. What was sequenced was blood. The clonotype originates from a girl aged 5 to 17 with multiple sclerosis. V gene TRBV28 combines with J gene TRBJ2-1; D might be TRBD1 (6 bases). Written as DNA, the CDR3 is TGTGCCAGCAGTTTTTTTACAGGGAGCGTGACCTACAATGAGCAGTTCTTC. Amino acid sequence: CASSFFTGSVTYNEQFF.